The 8 T cell receptor beta chains given below trace back to one sample, sequenced in a study of T-cell memory formation after mild COVID-19. Using its own MiXCR run on the 5' RACE reads, TCRdb lists one record per CDR3 protein. This sample has about 180,000 distinct CDR3 sequences, with 16% found just once. Sequencing used PBMCs or a T cell subset sorted from them (not recorded which). All receptors come from an adult woman who had mild COVID-19 (a few samples of this study predate the infection). Cell type and time point are not known.

This clonotype was observed a handful of times. The chain employs TRBV7-3 and TRBJ2-2, with TRBD1 identical over 7 bases. The CDR3 runs to 15 residues. The germline V gene has CDR1 SGHTA and CDR2 FQGTGA. V lost 7 bases to trimming and J lost 5 bases; unmatched junction nucleotides: 10. The CDR3 sequence: CASKRDRGGTGELFF. In DNA form, the CDR3 reads TGTGCCAGCAAACGGGACAGAGGTGGGACCGGGGAGCTGTTTTTT.

The V gene is TRBV3-1, the J gene TRBJ1-1; D is uncertain. Germline V gene data show CDR1 as LGHDT and CDR2 as YNNKEL (reference sequence). This CDR3 is built from 14 residues. Trimming took off 3 bases at V and 1 base at J, with 9 bases between the two ends. CDR3 sequence reads: CASSHPHRNTEAFF. Here the CDR3 DNA reads TGTGCCAGCAGCCATCCCCATAGGAACACTGAAGCTTTCTTT.

This clonotype has more than one count but fewer than ten. The CDR3: CASSLEVEAGAKNIQYF. The CDR3 bases are TGTGCCAGCAGCTTAGAGGTAGAGGCCGGGGCGAAAAACATTCAGTACTTC. This chain uses TRBV7-9 with TRBJ2-4; D assignment may be TRBD1 or TRBD2 (5 bases each). CDR1 and CDR2 (germline): SEHNR, FQNEAQ (reference sequence). The V and J ends lost 1 base and 4 bases respectively, with 17 bases between them. This CDR3 spans 17 amino acids.

The chain uses TRBV5-1 and TRBJ2-5, with D perhaps matching TRBD2 (5 bases). The CDR3 is made up of 13 amino acids. V was clipped by 0 bases and J by 7 bases, with 10 bases between them. Per the germline V gene, CDR1 is SGHRS and CDR2 is YFSETQ. CDR3 sequence (DNA): TGCGCCAGCAGCTTGGAACTAGTCGGGACCCAGTACTTC. Translation gives CASSLELVGTQYF.

This clonotype was seen more than once but under ten times. The chain carries TRBV12-3 or TRBV12-4 and TRBJ2-3, with 10 nucleotides matching TRBD2. The CDR3 totals 15 residues. Trimming took 6 bases from V and 3 from J; bases not matched to a gene: 6. CDR3 amino acids: CASSKRGGRTDTQYF. Written as DNA, the CDR3 is TGTGCCAGCAGCAAGCGGGGGGGCCGTACAGATACGCAGTATTTT.

This clonotype has only a few counts. V and J are TRBV7-9 and TRBJ2-5; 9 nucleotides match TRBD2. Germline lookup yields CDR1 SEHNR and CDR2 FQNEAQ (reference sequence). There are 21 residues in the CDR3. V dropped 5 bases and J dropped 6; count of bases not matched to a gene: 28. The CDR3 coding sequence is TGTGCCAGCAGCCCCCCCGTTGGGAGAAGTAGCGGGGGCCCACTAGGAAAGACCCAGTACTTC. It specifies CASSPPVGRSSGGPLGKTQYF.

This chain links TRBV29-1 with TRBJ2-3, with 7 bases that match TRBD2. V lost 4 bases, J lost 6 bases, and 16 bases stayed unmatched. Germline-derived CDR1 and CDR2 are SQVTM and ANQGSEA. The CDR3 has 16 residues. The CDR3 reads CSVGGSQREVRDTQYF. The CDR3 DNA reads TGCAGCGTTGGGGGGTCCCAGCGGGAAGTGCGGGATACGCAGTATTTT.

The chain links TRBV4-3 to TRBJ1-2; a weak D match, TRBD1 (5 bases). Germline CDR1 is LGHNA and CDR2 is YSLEER. The CDR3 covers 19 residues. V lost 1 base and J 4 bases, leaving 25 bases between the germline ends. The DNA for the CDR3 is TGCGCCAGCAGCCAAGGCCTGGGATTTGCTAGGGGCACCTTCTATGGCTACACCTTC. Translating gives CASSQGLGFARGTFYGYTF.